Presented here are 18 T cell receptor beta chains from one specimen sequenced in a study of T-cell memory formation after mild COVID-19. TCRdb called the 5' RACE reads again in MiXCR, with one record for every CDR3 protein. Here the sample spans 340,000 or so distinct CDR3 sequences, 10% to 15% being singletons. Sequenced: PBMCs or a T cell subset sorted from them (not recorded which). Receptors originate from a man aged 18-30 years who had mild COVID-19 (a few samples of this study predate the infection). Cell type and time point are not known.

The gene calls are TRBV2 and TRBJ1-5, with TRBD1 matching over 7 bases. Germline lookup yields CDR1 SNHLY and CDR2 FYNNEI. The CDR3 extends over 13 amino acids. V trimming: 11 bases; J trimming: 4 bases; junction bases outside the gene matches: 8. CDR3 residues: CAGGTDRNQPQHF. As DNA, the CDR3 is TGTGCCGGTGGGACAGACCGAAATCAGCCCCAGCATTTT.

The chain links TRBV4-3 to TRBJ2-4; D may be TRBD2 (6 bases). The CDR3 has 15 residues. The V gene lost 4 bases and the J gene lost 1 base, with 11 bases spanning the gap. CDR1 LGHNA and CDR2 YSLEER come from the germline V gene. CDR3 sequence reads: CASSLKRGAKNIQYF. The CDR3 DNA is TGCGCCAGCAGCCTGAAACGGGGGGCCAAAAACATTCAGTACTTC.

The chain has TRBV20-1 and TRBJ2-3; 7 bases are a match to TRBD2. This CDR3 region has 12 residues. After removal of 6 bases from V and 4 bases from J, the junction contained 4 bases not matched to a gene. Germline-derived CDR1 and CDR2 are DFQATT and SNEGSKA (reference sequence). This CDR3 is CSARLASDTQYF. The CDR3 DNA reads as TGCAGTGCAAGACTAGCCTCAGATACGCAGTATTTT.

This clonotype was detected many times. The chain couples TRBV4-1 to TRBJ2-3, with D maybe TRBD2 (7 bases). In germline, CDR1 is MGHRA, CDR2 YSYEKL. The CDR3 covers 16 residues. V lost 0 bases and J lost 3, with 13 bases in between. CDR3 in DNA: TGCGCCAGCAGCCAAGATCCCGGGGGGCTTACAGATACGCAGTATTTT. Amino acids: CASSQDPGGLTDTQYF.

This clonotype appeared a few times. This chain connects TRBV28 to TRBJ2-1, with D perhaps TRBD2 (7 bases). Germline V gene sequence: CDR1 MDHEN, CDR2 SYDVKM. V lost 6 bases to trimming and J lost 0 bases, with 15 bases between them. The CDR3 totals 16 residues. As DNA, the CDR3 is TGTGCCAGCAGCCGCCCCGGGGGGCCCTCCTACAATGAGCAGTTCTTC. Its protein product is CASSRPGGPSYNEQFF.

The chain uses TRBV6-5 and TRBJ2-7; 7 bases agree with TRBD1. In germline, CDR1 is MNHEY, CDR2 SVGAGI. V gave up 5 bases and J gave up 6 bases; unmatched junction bases: 13. The CDR3 sequence is 15 residues long. CDR3 nucleotides: TGTGCCAGCAGTGAGCGACAGGGAAGGTTACGCGAGCAGTACTTC. Protein: CASSERQGRLREQYF.

The chain joins TRBV7-3 to TRBJ2-5; D may correspond to TRBD1 or TRBD2 (6 bases each). The V gene's germline CDR1 is SGHTA and CDR2 FQGTGA. The CDR3 spans 15 residues. Trimming stripped 5 bases from V and 5 bases from J, with 18 bases between. CDR3 region: CASSPSGGLFETQYF. Here the CDR3 DNA reads TGTGCCAGCAGCCCCTCCGGGGGCCTTTTTGAGACCCAGTACTTC.

This clonotype was recorded at least ten times. The rearrangement links TRBV4-1 to TRBJ1-5, with a tentative D call TRBD1 (6 bases). V lost 3 bases and J lost 0, with 9 bases in between. The CDR3 consists of 15 residues. CDR1 and CDR2 from the germline V gene are MGHRA and YSYEKL. The CDR3 coding sequence is TGCGCCAGCAGCCACCGACAGGTTAGCAATCAGCCCCAGCATTTT. The encoded protein is CASSHRQVSNQPQHF.

The rearrangement links TRBV29-1 to TRBJ2-2, with D unresolved. The V gene lost 5 bases and the J gene lost 1 base, with 8 bases spanning the gap. CDR1 and CDR2 (germline): SQVTM, ANQGSEA. The CDR3 length is 13 residues. The CDR3, as DNA: TGCAGCGTTTCCCCAGGGAACACCGGGGAGCTGTTTTTT. It codes for CSVSPGNTGELFF.

This clonotype was seen a few times. The chain couples TRBV6-6 to TRBJ2-7; unclear D gene. The CDR3 is made up of 11 amino acids. CDR1 and CDR2 from the germline V gene are MNHNY and SVGAGI (reference sequence). The V end was cut by 7 bases, the J end by 6 bases, with 10 bases between. The CDR3 sequence is CASNGGSEQYF. CDR3 nucleotide sequence: TGTGCCAGCAACGGTGGCAGCGAGCAGTACTTC.

This clonotype was recorded many times. Here the CDR3 reads CASSAWDRGIEAFF. The CDR3 region has the DNA TGTGCCAGCAGTGCGTGGGACAGGGGTATTGAAGCTTTCTTT. The rearrangement links TRBV6-1 to TRBJ1-1; 10 bases are a match to TRBD1. CDR3 length: 14 amino acids. V shed 4 bases, J shed 7 bases, and the junction held 6 bases outside the gene matches. CDR1 and CDR2 from the germline V gene are MNHNS and SASEGT.

This clonotype was observed a handful of times. The chain recombines TRBV6-1 with TRBJ2-1; no reliable D call. The CDR3 runs 11 residues. Trimming took off 2 bases at V and 8 bases at J, with 4 bases between the two ends. Germline V gene data show CDR1 as MNHNS and CDR2 as SASEGT. CDR3 DNA sequence: TGTGCCAGCAGTGAACATTATGAGCAGTTCTTC. It codes for CASSEHYEQFF.

This clonotype was counted between two and nine times. The chain recombines TRBV4-3 with TRBJ2-7; 11 bases align to TRBD1. V was pared by 5 bases and J by 2 bases, with 5 bases of the junction left unmatched. The CDR3 covers 15 residues. The germline gives CDR1 LGHNA, CDR2 YSLEER. For the CDR3, the DNA is TGCGCCAGCAGCATCGGGACAGGGGGACCCTACGAGCAGTACTTC. This sequence encodes CASSIGTGGPYEQYF.

This clonotype has more than one count but fewer than ten. The V and J genes are TRBV5-1 and TRBJ2-7; 8 nucleotides line up with TRBD1. CDR1 SGHRS and CDR2 YFSETQ come from the germline V gene. J lost 0 bases, V lost 4 bases, and 6 bases had no gene match. The CDR3 length is 15 residues. The CDR3 coding sequence is TGCGCCAGCAGCCCCGGACAGGGAAGCTCCTACGAGCAGTACGTC. Translated, it gives CASSPGQGSSYEQYV.

This clonotype was observed a few times. The gene calls are TRBV11-2 and TRBJ2-1, with a tentative D call TRBD2 (6 bases). The ends were cut back, 1 base at V and 2 bases at J, with 12 bases in the middle. Looked up from germline, CDR1 is SGHAT and CDR2 is FQNNGV. The CDR3 sequence is 16 residues long. The CDR3 protein is CASSLVRGSAYNEQFF. Written as DNA, the CDR3 is TGTGCCAGCAGCTTAGTCCGGGGGTCCGCCTACAATGAGCAGTTCTTC. Variable domain in full (rest from reference TRBV11-2 and TRBJ2-1): EAGVAQSPRYKIIEKRQSVAFWCNPISGHATLYWYQQILGQGPKLLIQFQNNGVVDDSQLPKDRFSAERLKGVDSTLKIQPAKLEDSAVYLCASSLVRGSAYNEQFFGPGTRLTVL.

The CDR3 here is CASSLGNPSKETQYF. DNA for the CDR3: TGTGCCAGCAGCTTGGGTAACCCTTCGAAAGAGACCCAGTACTTC. The chain is built from TRBV5-5 and TRBJ2-5, with D unresolved. Germline values: CDR1 SGHKS, CDR2 YYEKEE (reference sequence). Trimming removed 0 bases at V and 3 bases at J, with 12 bases between. The CDR3 length is 15 residues.

The genes are TRBV29-1 and TRBJ1-1; D perhaps matches TRBD1 (5 bases). The CDR3 consists of 13 residues. CDR1 is SQVTM and CDR2 is ANQGSEA in the germline V gene. As DNA, the CDR3 is TGCAGGGTCGGCGGGGCCCGGGGCACTGAAGCTTTCTTT. Residues: CRVGGARGTEAFF.

This clonotype turned up a few times. The chain couples TRBV5-1 to TRBJ2-2; 7 nucleotides align to TRBD1. The V gene's germline CDR1 is SGHRS and CDR2 YFSETQ. Germline trimming cut 0 bases from V and 0 bases from J; bases unmatched to any gene: 5. CDR3 size: 17 residues. The CDR3 DNA reads as TGCGCCAGCAGCTTGGAGACTCAGGGGGCGAACACCGGGGAGCTGTTTTTT. Encoded protein: CASSLETQGANTGELFF.